One sample yielded the 10 T cell receptor beta chains listed below, sequenced in a study of T cells after yellow fever vaccination. Via MiXCR, TCRdb re-called the 5' RACE reads, giving one row per CDR3 protein. Here the sample spans about 300,000 distinct CDR3 sequences, 8.7% being singletons. The sequences come from CD4+ T cells sorted from PBMCs, collected 5 days after the yellow fever booster vaccination. The source is a man younger than 35 who received the YFV17D yellow fever vaccine.

This clonotype was observed a few times. V usage is TRBV5-3 and J usage is TRBJ2-7; 8 nucleotides line up with TRBD2. TRBV5-3 belongs to the ORF category, with a function that is uncertain. J gave up 2 bases and V 3 bases, and 7 bases lay outside the gene matches. This CDR3 is built from 15 residues. The CDR3, as DNA: TGTGCCAGAAGCTCGGGGGGGGGTCCTACCTACGAGCAGTACGTC. This codes for CARSSGGGPTYEQYV.

The CDR3 DNA sequence: TGTGCCAGCAGTTTAGACAGGGTCGGGTATGGCTACACCTTC. It translates to CASSLDRVGYGYTF. The rearrangement uses TRBV28 and TRBJ1-2; 7 nucleotides agree with TRBD1. Trimming cost V 2 bases and J 5 bases; bases outside gene matches: 5. The CDR3 is made up of 14 amino acids. Germline assignment: CDR1 MDHEN and CDR2 SYDVKM.

The chain couples TRBV2 to TRBJ1-6, with D possibly TRBD1 on 5 matching bases. Germline CDR1 and CDR2: SNHLY and FYNNEI. CDR3 length equals 15 residues. Deletions cut 4 bases from V and 6 bases from J, with 13 bases between. The CDR3 spells CASSVGPGGNSPLHF. DNA for the CDR3: TGTGCCAGCAGTGTGGGACCCGGGGGTAATTCACCCCTCCACTTT. The variable domain in full, completed from reference TRBV2 and TRBJ1-6, reads EPEVTQTPSHQVTQMGQEVILRCVPISNHLYFYWYRQILGQKVEFLVSFYNNEISEKSEIFDDQFSVERPDGSNFTLKIRSTKLEDSAMYFCASSVGPGGNSPLHFGNGTRLTVT.

This clonotype was detected ten times or more. This rearrangement joins TRBV20-1 to TRBJ2-7, with D unclear. CDR1 DFQATT and CDR2 SNEGSKA come from the germline V gene (reference sequence). The CDR3 is 12 residues long. V gave up 2 bases and J gave up 4 bases, with 9 bases separating them. The chain's CDR3 is CSARPDFYEQYF. CDR3 DNA: TGCAGTGCTAGACCGGATTTTTACGAGCAGTACTTC.

This clonotype has more than one count but fewer than ten. The genes are TRBV3-1 and TRBJ2-5, with D perhaps matching TRBD2 (6 bases). The CDR3 consists of 13 residues. V dropped 6 bases and J dropped 2 bases, with 10 bases sitting between them. CDR1 is LGHDT and CDR2 is YNNKEL in the germline V gene (reference sequence). The CDR3 loop is CASSKTRQETQYF. CDR3 DNA: TGTGCCAGCAGTAAGACTAGACAAGAGACCCAGTACTTC.

There are a few counts of this clonotype. The chain combines TRBV29-1 with TRBJ2-4, with a tentative D call TRBD2 (5 bases). V was shortened by 4 bases and J by 6 bases, with 10 bases between the two germline ends. This CDR3 comprises 12 residues. Germline values: CDR1 SQVTM, CDR2 ANQGSEA. For the CDR3, the DNA is TGCAGCGTTGGCGAGGGAGCAAACATTCAGTACTTC. It specifies CSVGEGANIQYF.

In this sample, this clonotype turned up many times. The chain carries TRBV5-6 and TRBJ2-3; D is undetermined. V lost 3 bases and J lost 2, with 10 bases in between. This CDR3 comprises 14 residues. CDR1 and CDR2 from the germline V gene are SGHDT and YYEEEE. The CDR3 nucleotides read TGTGCCAGCAGCTCCGGACGGAACACAGATACGCAGTATTTT. The encoded protein is CASSSGRNTDTQYF.

This clonotype has a count of ten or more. This sequence joins TRBV4-3 and TRBJ2-5; 7 nucleotides line up with TRBD1. J lost 3 bases, V lost 1 base, and 2 bases had no gene match. This CDR3 spans 14 amino acids. Germline V gene data show CDR1 as LGHNA and CDR2 as YSLEER. The CDR3, as DNA: TGCGCCAGCAGCCAAGGACAGGGAGAAGAGACCCAGTACTTC. Translated: CASSQGQGEETQYF.

The V and J genes are TRBV5-1 and TRBJ1-2; 9 positions agree with TRBD1. Germline loops: CDR1 SGHRS, CDR2 YFSETQ. V lost 2 bases, J lost 2 bases, and 4 bases stayed unmatched. The CDR3 runs 15 residues. The CDR3, as DNA: TGCGCCAGCAGCTTACAGGGGGCGGTAAACTATGGCTACACCTTC. Translated, it gives CASSLQGAVNYGYTF.

This clonotype was seen repeatedly, ten times or more. The chain links TRBV3-1 to TRBJ2-3; D gene ambiguous. The germline V and J ends were trimmed by 7 bases and 3 bases, with 11 bases remaining between them. Germline-derived CDR1 and CDR2 are LGHDT and YNNKEL (reference sequence). The CDR3 contains 13 residues. Here the CDR3 reads CASTPARTDTQYF. The CDR3 DNA follows: TGTGCCAGCACCCCTGCTCGGACAGATACGCAGTATTTT.